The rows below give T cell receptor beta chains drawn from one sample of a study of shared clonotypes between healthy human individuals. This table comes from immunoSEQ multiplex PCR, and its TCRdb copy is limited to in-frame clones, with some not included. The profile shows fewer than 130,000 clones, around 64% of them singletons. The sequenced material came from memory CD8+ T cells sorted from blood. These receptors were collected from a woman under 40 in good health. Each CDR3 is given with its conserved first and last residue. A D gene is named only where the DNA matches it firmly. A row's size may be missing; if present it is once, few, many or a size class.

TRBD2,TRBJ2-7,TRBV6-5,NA,TGTGCCAGCAGACCCCCTAGCGGGAGAGACGAGCAGTACTTC,CASRPPSGRDEQYF
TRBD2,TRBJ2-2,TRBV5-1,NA,TGCGCCAGCAGCTTACTAGCGGGACCCACCGGGGAGCTGTTTTTT,CASSLLAGPTGELFF
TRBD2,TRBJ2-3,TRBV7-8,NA,TGTGCCAGCAGCCAAGGGGCGGGAGAGGTAGATACGCAGTATTTT,CASSQGAGEVDTQYF
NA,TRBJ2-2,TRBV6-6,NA,TGTGCCAGCAGTCAACTATACACCGGGGAGCTGTTTTTT,CASSQLYTGELFF
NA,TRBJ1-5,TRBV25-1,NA,TGTGCCAGCAGTGAGGAGGGACAAAACAATCAGCCCCAGCATTTT,CASSEEGQNNQPQHF
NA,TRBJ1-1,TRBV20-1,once,TGCAGTGCTAGGGTGAACACTGAAGCTTTCTTT,CSARVNTEAFF
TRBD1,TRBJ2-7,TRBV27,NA,TGTGCCAGCAGTTTGGGTCAGGGGGCTTCTAACGAGCAGTACTTC,CASSLGQGASNEQYF
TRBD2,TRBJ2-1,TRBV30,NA,TGTGCCTGGAGCCCACTAGCGGGGAATAATGAGCAGTTCTTC,CAWSPLAGNNEQFF
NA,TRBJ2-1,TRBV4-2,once,TGTGCCAGCAGCCAAGACTGGGGAGCCGATGAGCAGTTCTTC,CASSQDWGADEQFF
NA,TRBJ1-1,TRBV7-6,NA,TGTGCCAGCAGCTCCGTTAGGGGTTTAGTAGCTTTCTTT,CASSSVRGLVAFF
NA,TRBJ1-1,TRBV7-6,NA,TGTGCCAGCAGCTCCCGGGATAAGGTCACTGAAGCTTTCTTT,CASSSRDKVTEAFF
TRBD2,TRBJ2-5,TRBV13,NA,TGTGCCAGCAGCCCTACTAGCGGTGAGACCCAGTACTTC,CASSPTSGETQYF
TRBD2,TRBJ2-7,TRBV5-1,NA,TGCGCCAGCAGCTTAGCGGGAACCTACGAGCAGTACTTC,CASSLAGTYEQYF
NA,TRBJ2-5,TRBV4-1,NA,TGCGCCAGCAGCTTCCTTGGCTTGGAGACCCAGTACTTC,CASSFLGLETQYF
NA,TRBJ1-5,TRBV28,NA,TGTGCCAGCCTACCAGGGGTTCGGGGCAATCAGCCCCAGCATTTT,CASLPGVRGNQPQHF
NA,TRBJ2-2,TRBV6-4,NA,TGTGCCAGCAGTGACGCTTTAAACACCGGGGAGCTGTTTTTT,CASSDALNTGELFF
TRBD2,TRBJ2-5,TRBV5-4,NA,TGTGCCAGCAGCGTAGCGGGAGGGCCGGGGGAGACCCAGTACTTC,CASSVAGGPGETQYF
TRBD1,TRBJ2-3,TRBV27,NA,TGTGCCAGCAGTTCAGGGACAGGGGAAACAGATACGCAGTATTTT,CASSSGTGETDTQYF
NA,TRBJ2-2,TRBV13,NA,TGTGCCAGCAGCTTAGATACCGGGGAGCTGTTTTTT,CASSLDTGELFF
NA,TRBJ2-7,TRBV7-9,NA,TGTGCCAGCAGCTTCGGCCAGGGGCAGTACTTC,CASSFGQGQYF
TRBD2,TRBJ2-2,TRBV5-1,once,TGCGCCAGCAGCTTATGTCAGCCTCTAGCGGGAGCTTGTACCGGGGAGCTGTTTTTT,CASSLCQPLAGACTGELFF
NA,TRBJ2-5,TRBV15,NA,TGTGCCACCAGCAGAGTTCAAGAGACCCAGTACTTC,CATSRVQETQYF
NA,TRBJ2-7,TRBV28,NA,TGTGCCACGTTTTATGGGGTGGGAAACTCCTACGAGCAGTACTTC,CATFYGVGNSYEQYF
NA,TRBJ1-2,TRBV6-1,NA,TGTGCCAGCAGTGAAGACAGGGTAAATGGCTACACCTTC,CASSEDRVNGYTF
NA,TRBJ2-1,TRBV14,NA,TGTGCCAGCAGCCAATGGGGGGGCGAGCAGTTCTTC,CASSQWGGEQFF
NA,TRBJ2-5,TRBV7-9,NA,TGTGCCAGCAGCTTAGTCGCGGGAAGCGACCAAGAGACCCAGTACTTC,CASSLVAGSDQETQYF
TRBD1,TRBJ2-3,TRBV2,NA,TGTGCCAGCAGTGCCGGGACAGGTGAGCCGGATACGCAGTATTTT,CASSAGTGEPDTQYF
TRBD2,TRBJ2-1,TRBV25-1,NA,TGTGCCAGCAGTGAATCGGCGGGAGTCTCCTACAATGAGCAGTTCTTC,CASSESAGVSYNEQFF
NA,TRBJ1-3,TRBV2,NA,TGTGCCAGCAGTGAAGGTTTGAAGGACACGGTTGTTAACACCATATATTTT,CASSEGLKDTVVNTIYF
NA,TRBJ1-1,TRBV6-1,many,TGTGCCAGCAGTGAAGAGGAAGGAGGGGGGAACACTGAAGCTTTCTTT,CASSEEEGGGNTEAFF
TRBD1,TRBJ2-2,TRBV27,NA,TGTGCCGGGGAGGACAGGGGGCGGACCGGGGAGCTGTTTTTT,CAGEDRGRTGELFF
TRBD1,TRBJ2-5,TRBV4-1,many,TGCGCCAGCAGCCCGCGACAGGGACGGGTTGGAGAGACCCAGTACTTC,CASSPRQGRVGETQYF
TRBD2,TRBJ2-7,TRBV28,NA,TGTGCCAGCAGTTTATTTACTAGCGGCCACTACGAGCAGTACTTC,CASSLFTSGHYEQYF
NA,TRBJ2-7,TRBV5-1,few,TGCGCCAGCAGCTTGGCGGCGGGATACGAGCAGTACTTC,CASSLAAGYEQYF
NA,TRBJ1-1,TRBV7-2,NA,TGTGCCAGCAGCTGGGGGGTCTACAGGGCCCAGGACACTGAAGCTTTCTTT,CASSWGVYRAQDTEAFF
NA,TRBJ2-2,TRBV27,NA,TGTGCCAGCAGCCTAGGGCCCACCGGGGAGCTGTTTTTT,CASSLGPTGELFF
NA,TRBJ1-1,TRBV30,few,TGTGCCTGGTCATACAACAGGGCCCCCCCCACTGAAGCTTTCTTT,CAWSYNRAPPTEAFF
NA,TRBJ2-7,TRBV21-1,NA,TGTGCCAGCAGCCAACATAGCTACGAGCAGTACTTC,CASSQHSYEQYF
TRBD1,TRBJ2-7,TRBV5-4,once,TGTGCCAGCAGGAGATGGGGACAGGGGGCTCCTGAAGGGACCTACGAGCAGTACTTC,CASRRWGQGAPEGTYEQYF
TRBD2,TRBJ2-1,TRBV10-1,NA,TGCGCCAGCAGTGAGCGGACTAGCGGCATTCATGAGCAGTTCTTC,CASSERTSGIHEQFF
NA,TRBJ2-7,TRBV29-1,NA,TGCAGCGTCAGTAGGGGGCCGGGACTCATGAGCTCCTACGAGCAGTACTTC,CSVSRGPGLMSSYEQYF
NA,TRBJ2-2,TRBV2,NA,TGTGCCAGCAGGACTAGTCGGTCCGGGGAGCTGTTTTTT,CASRTSRSGELFF
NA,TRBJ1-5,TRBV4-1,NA,TGCGCCAGCAGCCTTCGCAGGGTCTATAGCAATCAGCCCCAGCATTTT,CASSLRRVYSNQPQHF
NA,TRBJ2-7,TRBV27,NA,TGTGCCAGCAGTTTCGGGCAGGCCTACGAGCAGTACTTC,CASSFGQAYEQYF
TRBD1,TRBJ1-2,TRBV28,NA,TGTGCCAGCAGTTTGCGTGGACAGGGCACCCATAACTATGGCTACACCTTC,CASSLRGQGTHNYGYTF
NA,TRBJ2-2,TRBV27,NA,TGTGCCAGCAGTACGTCCAGGAACACCGGGGAGCTGTTTTTT,CASSTSRNTGELFF
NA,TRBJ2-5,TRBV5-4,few,TGTGCCAGCAGCAGAGAGGACCAAGAGACCCAGTACTTC,CASSREDQETQYF
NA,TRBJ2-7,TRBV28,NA,TGTGCCAGCAGGCTGACAGATAGCTCCTACGAGCAGTACTTC,CASRLTDSSYEQYF
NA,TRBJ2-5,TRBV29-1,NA,TGCAGCGTTCTGTGGACTGTTGGTGAGACCCAGTACTTC,CSVLWTVGETQYF